The present TCR beta chain was sequenced within a study of blood T cell repertoires in COVID-19. Study overall: Some COVID-19 samples were acute and others convalescent; all came from the United States, Italy and Spain. T cells, B-cell-depleted T cells, or PBMCs supplied cDNA or gDNA.

Authors' data handling: Amplification of reference gene primers provided the estimated nucleated cell counts. Libraries were prepared by immunoSEQ multiplex PCR; TCRdb keeps only in-frame clonotypes and omits some of them. Clonal size and the V and J genes are those of that table, whereas D and trimming came from the DNA. The sample records around 160,000 clones, under 95% being singletons. Germline V gives CDR1 SGHRS, CDR2 YFSETQ. The length of the CDR3 is 16 residues. With 0 bases removed from V and 6 bases from J, the gap between germline ends came to 15 bases. The chain couples TRBV5-1 to TRBJ2-2; D may be TRBD2 (6 bases). The source of this sequence is a man aged 55-75 years with active or convalescent COVID-19. Input material: peripheral blood. The CDR3 DNA reads TGCGCCAGCAGCTTGGATGGCGGGATCTCTCCCGGGGAGCTGTTTTTT. Amino acid sequence: CASSLDGGISPGELFF.